This T cell receptor beta chain derives from a study of blood T cell repertoires in COVID-19. Study summary: Acute and convalescent COVID-19 specimens originated in the United States, Italy and Spain. Sources were T cells, B-cell-depleted T cells, or PBMCs; the material itself was cDNA or gDNA.

Trimming cost V 7 bases and J 6 bases; bases outside gene matches: 9. Germline V gene lookup returns CDR1 KGHSH and CDR2 LQKENI. The CDR3 contains 13 residues. As originally analysed: It was from reference gene primer amplification that nucleated cell counts were estimated. Sequencing used immunoSEQ multiplex PCR; TCRdb keeps in-frame clones, though not all of them. That table is the source of V, J and clone size, and D and trimming were worked out from the DNA. The data contain fewer than 35,000 clones, nearly 90% of them singletons. The sequence was collected from a man in his 60s with active COVID-19. V is TRBV18 and J is TRBJ2-7, with 7 bases lining up with TRBD2. Input material: peripheral blood. CDR3 coding DNA: TGTGCCAGCTTGTTTGAGCGGGGTAGCGAGCAGTACTTC. Translated: CASLFERGSEQYF.